Listed below are T cell receptor beta chains from one sample, sequenced in a study of blood T cell repertoires in COVID-19. Some clones are missing from TCRdb's copy, which holds only in-frame ones; the method was immunoSEQ multiplex PCR. The table has tens of thousands of clones, about 90% seen once. The specimen sequenced was peripheral blood. These receptors were taken from an elderly man in a cohort sampled during active COVID-19. The CDR3 runs from the conserved cysteine through the conserved F or W. Each record gives: clone size, D gene, V gene, J gene, CDR3 protein, CDR3 DNA. A D gene is named only where the DNA matches it firmly. Size is omitted from some rows. Given values are once, few, many or a class for expanded clones.

.	.	TRBV5-1	TRBJ2-6	CASSLQQSSGANVLTF	TGCGCCAGCAGCTTGCAACAAAGCTCTGGGGCCAACGTCCTGACTTTC
.	TRBD1	TRBV20-1	TRBJ2-4	CSAREGQGEYF	TGCAGTGCTAGAGAGGGGCAGGGGGAGTACTTC
.	.	TRBV19	TRBJ1-4	CASKSLDRGNEKLFF	TGTGCCAGTAAGTCGTTGGACAGAGGTAATGAAAAACTGTTTTTT
.	TRBD1	TRBV3-1/TRBV3-2	TRBJ1-6	CASSQAWTGDNSPLHF	TGTGCCAGCAGCCAAGCCTGGACAGGGGATAATTCACCCCTCCACTTT
.	TRBD2	TRBV30	TRBJ2-3	CAWRGTRGTDTQYF	TGTGCCTGGAGGGGGACTAGGGGCACAGATACGCAGTATTTT
.	TRBD1	TRBV29-1	TRBJ2-7	CSVGRRGSYEQYF	TGCAGCGTTGGTCGCAGGGGGTCCTACGAGCAGTACTTC
.	TRBD1	TRBV6-5	TRBJ2-2	CASKPGGNTGELFF	TGTGCCAGCAAGCCAGGGGGGAACACCGGGGAGCTGTTTTTT
.	.	TRBV2	TRBJ1-1	CASSGQVEAFF	TGTGCCAGCAGTGGACAGGTGGAAGCTTTCTTT
.	.	TRBV10-3	TRBJ2-7	CAISAQGPYEQYF	TGTGCCATCAGTGCCCAGGGCCCCTACGAGCAGTACTTC
once	TRBD2	TRBV19	TRBJ2-1	CASKRLAGGDYNEQFF	TGTGCCAGTAAAAGACTAGCGGGAGGGGACTACAATGAGCAGTTCTTC
.	.	TRBV9	TRBJ1-4	CASSDRLGSQREKLFF	TGTGCCAGCAGCGATCGACTGGGCTCACAGCGGGAAAAACTGTTTTTT
few	.	TRBV12-3/TRBV12-4	TRBJ1-1	CASSLRGGGAFF	TGTGCCAGCAGCCTGAGGGGAGGCGGGGCTTTCTTT
.	.	TRBV15	TRBJ2-7	CATSRQRSSYEQYF	TGTGCCACCAGCAGACAGAGGAGCTCCTACGAGCAGTACTTC
.	.	TRBV2	TRBJ2-2	CASSGLGDTGELFF	TGTGCCAGCAGTGGATTAGGGGACACCGGGGAGCTGTTTTTT
.	TRBD1	TRBV7-9	TRBJ1-6	CASSDIQGLGSPLHF	TGTGCCAGCAGCGATATACAGGGGCTGGGATCACCCCTCCACTTT
few	.	TRBV30	TRBJ1-5	CAWSVRDNQPQHF	TGTGCCTGGAGTGTAAGAGACAATCAGCCCCAGCATTTT
.	TRBD1	TRBV19	TRBJ2-5	CASSILAGGTETQYF	TGTGCCAGTAGTATCCTCGCAGGGGGCACAGAGACCCAGTACTTC
once	.	TRBV3-1/TRBV3-2	TRBJ1-2	CASSQLLSLGAYGYTF	TGTGCCAGCAGCCAATTACTTTCCCTGGGGGCCTATGGCTACACCTTC
.	.	TRBV10-2	TRBJ2-7	CASSRGEQYF	TGCGCCAGCAGCAGGGGCGAGCAGTACTTC
.	TRBD2	TRBV5-1	TRBJ2-1	CASSSSGGSYNEQFF	TGCGCCAGCAGCTCTAGCGGGGGTTCCTACAATGAGCAGTTCTTC
.	TRBD1	TRBV7-9	TRBJ2-7	CASSLALGQGSYEQYF	TGTGCCAGCAGCTTAGCGCTTGGACAGGGGTCTTACGAGCAGTACTTC
.	TRBD2	TRBV4-1	TRBJ2-1	CASSRGGTSGIPEQFF	TGCGCCAGCAGCAGAGGGGGGACTAGCGGGATTCCTGAGCAGTTCTTC